The 15 T cell receptor beta chains presented below share a single source sample, sequenced in a study of T-cell memory formation after mild COVID-19. From the 5' RACE reads, TCRdb called clonotypes with MiXCR, one entry per CDR3 protein. The sample gives around 200,000 distinct CDR3 sequences, around 25% of which show up once; more than 9.5% is in the top ten. Sequencing was done on a sample of PBMCs or a T cell subset sorted from them (not recorded which). These receptors were taken from an adult woman who had mild COVID-19 (a few samples of this study predate the infection). Cell type and time point are not known.

There are many counts of this clonotype. The chain couples TRBV4-3 to TRBJ2-1, with TRBD2 identical over 11 bases. The CDR3 totals 16 residues. In germline, CDR1 is LGHNA, CDR2 YSLEER. J was trimmed by 8 bases and V by 4 bases; bases with no gene match: 10. CDR3 loop: CASSRQTSGRGDEQFF. CDR3 DNA sequence: TGCGCCAGCAGCCGCCAAACTAGCGGGAGAGGTGATGAGCAGTTCTTC.

This clonotype turned up a few times. The chain links TRBV6-1 to TRBJ1-1, with D hard to call. The CDR3 extends over 13 amino acids. Per the germline V gene, CDR1 is MNHNS and CDR2 is SASEGT. The V end was cut by 0 bases, the J end by 8 bases, with 10 bases between. The CDR3 is CASSEAGWNEAFF. CDR3 bases: TGTGCCAGCAGTGAAGCCGGGTGGAACGAAGCTTTCTTT.

Only a few counts were recorded for this clonotype. V is TRBV12-3 or TRBV12-4 and J is TRBJ2-1; 7 bases agree with TRBD2. This CDR3 is 14 amino acids long. V trimming: 3 bases; J trimming: 10 bases; junction bases outside the gene matches: 9. The CDR3 here is CASSFSSEGGEQFF. The DNA for the CDR3 is TGTGCCAGCAGTTTTTCCAGCGAGGGAGGGGAGCAGTTCTTC.

The CDR3 reads CASSNPTGGVTEAFF. The CDR3 DNA follows: TGTGCCAGCAGTAACCCGACAGGGGGAGTCACTGAAGCTTTCTTT. The genes are TRBV6-6 and TRBJ1-1; 9 nucleotides match TRBD1. The germline gives CDR1 MNHNY, CDR2 SVGAGI (reference sequence). V was clipped by 5 bases and J by 4 bases; unmatched bases: 8. This CDR3 contains 15 residues.

This clonotype occurred once. The CDR3 reads CASSQQAGGYEQYF. The CDR3 DNA reads as TGTGCCAGCAGCCAACAAGCGGGAGGATACGAGCAGTACTTC. The chain has TRBV14 and TRBJ2-7, with 9 bases aligning to TRBD2. Germline trimming cut 2 bases from V and 4 bases from J; bases unmatched to any gene: 3. Looked up from germline, CDR1 is SGHDN and CDR2 is FVKESK. The CDR3 runs to 14 residues.

This chain uses TRBV5-1 with TRBJ2-3; 8 positions agree with TRBD2. Germline loops: CDR1 SGHRS, CDR2 YFSETQ. The V and J ends lost 0 bases and 4 bases, in that order; junction bases with no gene match: 7. The CDR3 spans 16 residues. The CDR3 region is CASSLAAGVGPDTQYF. As DNA, the CDR3 is TGCGCCAGCAGCTTGGCAGCGGGAGTGGGGCCAGATACGCAGTATTTT.

In its sample, this clonotype was seen a few times. This rearrangement joins TRBV5-1 to TRBJ2-7; tentatively, D is TRBD1 (5 bases). The CDR3 extends over 14 amino acids. With 1 base removed from V and 2 bases from J, the gap between germline ends came to 10 bases. Looked up from germline, CDR1 is SGHRS and CDR2 is YFSETQ. The CDR3 spells CASSLLDMAYEQYF. In nucleotides, the CDR3 is TGCGCCAGCAGCTTGCTGGACATGGCCTACGAGCAGTACTTC.

The genes are TRBV7-2 and TRBJ1-2, with D unresolved. The CDR3 loop spans 13 amino acids. The germline V gene encodes CDR1 SGHTA and CDR2 FQGNSA. The germline V and J ends were trimmed by 5 bases and 1 base, with 8 bases remaining between them. The CDR3 loop is CASSPVINYGYTF. CDR3 coding DNA: TGTGCCAGCAGCCCGGTCATTAACTATGGCTACACCTTC.

In DNA, the CDR3 is TGTGCCAGCTCTTATGGACAGGGGGCATCCTACGAGCAGTACTTC. It yields the protein CASSYGQGASYEQYF. The J gene is TRBJ2-7, the V gene TRBV18; TRBD1 aligns across 11 bases. Germline assignment: CDR1 KGHSH and CDR2 LQKENI. The V and J ends lost 6 bases and 1 base, in that order; junction bases with no gene match: 5. There are 15 residues in the CDR3.

The rearrangement joins TRBV7-3 to TRBJ1-2; 8 bases match TRBD1. This CDR3 comprises 15 residues. V lost 5 bases to trimming and J lost 6 bases; unmatched junction nucleotides: 11. Germline assignment: CDR1 SGHTA and CDR2 FQGTGA. The CDR3 nucleotides read TGTGCCAGCAGCCGACAGGGGACTTTGGTAGATGGCTACACCTTC. Its translation is CASSRQGTLVDGYTF.

There are many counts of this clonotype. The V gene is TRBV13, the J gene TRBJ2-7, with 13 bases identical to TRBD2. This CDR3 is 15 amino acids long. V shed 1 base and J 7 bases; nucleotides not matched to a gene: 4. Germline CDR1 reads PRHDT; CDR2 reads FYEKMQ (reference sequence). CDR3 region: CASSLAGTSGKEQYF. The CDR3 DNA reads as TGTGCCAGCAGCTTAGCCGGGACTAGCGGGAAGGAGCAGTACTTC.

The sample holds a few counts of this clonotype. The genes are TRBV7-8 and TRBJ2-3; 7 bases match TRBD1. The germline gives CDR1 SGHVS, CDR2 FQNEAQ. The CDR3 spans 15 residues. V trimming: 0 bases; J trimming: 5 bases; junction bases outside the gene matches: 5. CDR3 sequence reads: CASSLARQGGDTQYF. CDR3 nucleotide sequence: TGTGCCAGCAGCTTAGCGAGACAGGGTGGAGATACGCAGTATTTT.

J is TRBJ1-6 and V is TRBV12-3 or TRBV12-4; D ambiguous. The CDR3 is made up of 15 amino acids. The V end lost 6 bases, the J end lost 5 bases, and 14 bases lay between the germline ends. The CDR3 DNA reads TGTGCCAGCAGCCTCGATTGGGCTAATAATTCACCCCTCCACTTT. This translates into CASSLDWANNSPLHF.

The chain combines TRBV3-1 with TRBJ2-2; 7 nucleotides align to TRBD2. CDR1 and CDR2 from the germline V gene are LGHDT and YNNKEL (reference sequence). Trimming cost V 3 bases and J 7 bases; bases outside gene matches: 11. This CDR3 region has 16 residues. The CDR3, as DNA: TGTGCCAGCAGCCATCAGCTAGCGGTGTTGGACGGGGAGCTGTTTTTT. Protein product: CASSHQLAVLDGELFF.

This sequence joins TRBV30 and TRBJ1-1, with D maybe TRBD1 (5 bases). The germline gives CDR1 GTSNPN, CDR2 SVGIG (reference sequence). CDR3 length: 13 amino acids. V lost 4 bases and J 0 bases, leaving 9 bases between the germline ends. CDR3 sequence reads: CAWTRAMNTEAFF. The CDR3 DNA reads TGTGCCTGGACCAGGGCCATGAACACTGAAGCTTTCTTT.